What follows are 13 T cell receptor beta chains derived from one specimen sequenced in a study of blood T cell repertoires in COVID-19. Repertoires were generated with immunoSEQ multiplex PCR, while TCRdb's copy carries only in-frame clones and drops some. Of over 20,000 clones in the sample, roughly 80% were seen once. Sequenced material: peripheral blood. All receptors come from a middle-aged man with active or convalescent COVID-19.

V is TRBV3-1 (or the pseudogene TRBV3-2) and J is TRBJ2-1; D may be TRBD1 (6 bases). Germline V lookup: CDR1 LGHDT, CDR2 YNNKEL (reference sequence). The CDR3 is 14 amino acids. Trimming removed 3 bases at V and 5 bases at J, with 11 bases between. CDR3 sequence: CASSQNKGDNEQFF. The CDR3 DNA reads as TGTGCCAGCAGCCAGAACAAGGGGGACAATGAGCAGTTCTTC.

This clone was seen a few times. The chain carries TRBV5-1 and TRBJ1-1; TRBD1 aligns across 7 bases. V dropped 4 bases and J dropped 3; count of bases not matched to a gene: 15. From germline, CDR1 is SGHRS and CDR2 YFSETQ. CDR3 length: 17 amino acids. CDR3 in amino acids: CASSVRGFVRGDTEAFF. The CDR3, as DNA: TGCGCCAGCAGCGTCCGGGGCTTTGTCAGGGGGGACACTGAAGCTTTCTTT.

The gene calls are TRBV2 and TRBJ1-2; 8 bases map to TRBD1. This CDR3 contains 16 residues. With 4 bases clipped from V and 7 bases from J, the junction kept 14 bases outside the gene matches. Germline assignment: CDR1 SNHLY and CDR2 FYNNEI. The CDR3 reads CASSATTWTGRRGYTF. The CDR3 DNA reads as TGTGCCAGCAGTGCCACCACATGGACAGGGAGACGTGGCTACACCTTC.

The chain links TRBV15 to TRBJ1-4, with a weak D call TRBD1 (6 bases). Germline V lookup: CDR1 LNHNV, CDR2 YYDKDF (reference sequence). V lost 6 bases and J 9 bases, leaving 17 bases between the germline ends. The CDR3 is 14 amino acids. CDR3 region: CATSLGATMKKLFF. Written as DNA, the CDR3 is TGTGCCACCAGTTTGGGGGCGACGATGAAAAAACTGTTTTTT.

This clone appeared a few times. The chain carries TRBV19 and TRBJ1-4, with 7 positions matching TRBD1. The CDR3 has 16 amino acids. The V segment lost 3 bases and the J segment 8 bases; nucleotides outside the gene matches: 12. Germline V gene lookup returns CDR1 LNHDA and CDR2 SQIVND (reference sequence). Here the CDR3 reads CASSIGPTGRREKLFF. The CDR3, as DNA: TGTGCCAGTAGTATTGGGCCGACAGGGCGTAGGGAAAAACTGTTTTTT.

This clone occurred once. The chain carries TRBV27 and TRBJ1-2; D perhaps matches TRBD1 (6 bases). V lost 6 bases, J lost 8 bases, and 16 bases lay in between. The CDR3 covers 13 residues. CDR1 and CDR2 from the germline V gene are MNHEY and SMNVEV (reference sequence). Here the CDR3 DNA reads TGTGCCAGCAGCCCCGTGGGGGCTCGCGGCTACACCTTC. As protein: CASSPVGARGYTF.

The V call is TRBV4-1, the J call TRBJ2-1; tentative D call: TRBD1 (6 bases). The ends were cut back, 0 bases at V and 1 base at J, with 7 bases in the middle. CDR1 is MGHRA and CDR2 is YSYEKL in the germline V gene. There are 15 residues in the CDR3. This CDR3 is CASSQEGTSYNEQFF. CDR3 sequence (DNA): TGCGCCAGCAGCCAAGAAGGGACATCCTACAATGAGCAGTTCTTC.

The chain couples TRBV12-3 or TRBV12-4 to TRBJ2-5, with D possibly being TRBD1 (6 bases). Trimming cost V 3 bases and J 4 bases, with 9 bases left between them. The CDR3 contains 13 residues. DNA for the CDR3: TGTGCCAGCAGTTTTATACAGGGAGAGACCCAGTACTTC. Encoded protein: CASSFIQGETQYF.

The gene calls are TRBV5-6 and TRBJ1-5, with D tentatively TRBD1 (5 bases). Trimming removed 1 base at V and 5 bases at J, with 10 bases between. The CDR3 consists of 14 residues. Germline V CDR1 and CDR2: SGHDT, YYEEEE. The CDR3 sequence: CASSLQGLDQPQHF. CDR3 nucleotide sequence: TGTGCCAGCAGCTTGCAGGGTCTGGATCAGCCCCAGCATTTT.

By sample share, this clone is medium-sized (0.01 to 0.1%). The gene calls are TRBV19 and TRBJ2-1, with TRBD2 identical over 11 bases. CDR3 length: 15 amino acids. After removal of 6 bases from V and 2 bases from J, the junction contained 3 bases not matched to a gene. Per germline, CDR1 LNHDA and CDR2 SQIVND (reference sequence). CDR3 residues: CASSPTSGAYNEQFF. CDR3 bases: TGTGCCAGTAGCCCGACTAGCGGGGCCTACAATGAGCAGTTCTTC.

The chain has TRBV7-9 and TRBJ2-1; a possible D gene is TRBD1 (6 bases). Germline CDR1 reads SEHNR; CDR2 reads FQNEAQ (reference sequence). V dropped 5 bases and J dropped 1 base, with 15 bases sitting between them. This CDR3 comprises 16 residues. CDR3 amino acids: CASSIRGWGSYNEQFF. CDR3 nucleotides: TGTGCCAGCAGCATCAGGGGCTGGGGGTCCTACAATGAGCAGTTCTTC.

The chain recombines TRBV2 with TRBJ1-5; 10 nucleotides match TRBD1. J gave up 7 bases and V 8 bases, and 17 bases lay outside the gene matches. The CDR3 loop spans 17 amino acids. Germline V lookup: CDR1 SNHLY, CDR2 FYNNEI. CDR3 in amino acids: CASAPPGTGEFGQPQHF. In nucleotides, the CDR3 is TGTGCCAGCGCACCCCCCGGGACAGGGGAGTTTGGGCAGCCCCAGCATTTT.

This clone was seen once. V is TRBV3-1 (or the pseudogene TRBV3-2) and J is TRBJ1-1; D gene unclear. V was cut by 4 bases and J by 5 bases, with 17 bases left in between. Germline CDR1 and CDR2: LGHDT and YNNKEL (reference sequence). The CDR3 is 15 amino acids. CDR3 region: CASSPREGLRTEAFF. The CDR3 nucleotides are TGTGCCAGCAGCCCAAGAGAGGGTCTCAGGACTGAAGCTTTCTTT.